Each of the 27 T cell receptor beta chains below was sequenced from the same sample in a study of T cells in Graves' hyperthyroidism and ophthalmopathy. RNA transcripts were the template for amplifying TCR beta CDR3 regions. First-round RT-PCR with HTBI primers amplified the TCR CDR3 region. A single record per CDR3 protein comes from TCRdb applying MiXCR to the multiplex PCR reads. The sample consists of approximately 530,000 distinct CDR3 sequences, 16% of them appearing once. Sequencing input: blood. Receptors originate from a young woman with Graves' hyperthyroidism.

J is TRBJ2-3 and V is TRBV12-3 or TRBV12-4, with TRBD2 matching over 8 bases. The length of the CDR3 is 18 residues. After removal of 2 bases from V and 4 bases from J, the junction contained 14 bases not matched to a gene. DNA for the CDR3: TGTGCCAGCAGTTTACCCCCCCCGGGAGGGGACTTTGCAGATACGCAGTATTTT. Translating gives CASSLPPPGGDFADTQYF.

This clonotype was detected many times. The J gene is TRBJ1-2, the V gene TRBV5-1; 8 nucleotides align to TRBD1. Germline values: CDR1 SGHRS, CDR2 YFSETQ. V lost 3 bases, J lost 4 bases, and 8 bases stayed unmatched. CDR3 size: 15 residues. The DNA of the CDR3 is TGCGCCAGCAGCTACAACAGGGGGGCCAGCTATGGCTACACCTTC. It yields the protein CASSYNRGASYGYTF.

This clonotype has ten or more counts. This chain joins TRBV11-2 and TRBJ2-3, with D perhaps TRBD1 (6 bases). The CDR3 has 14 residues. CDR1 and CDR2 (germline): SGHAT, FQNNGV. Trimming removed 3 bases at V and 6 bases at J, with 13 bases between. The DNA for the CDR3 is TGTGCCAGCAGCTTCCCCGGACAGATGGATACGCAGTATTTT. It translates to CASSFPGQMDTQYF.

This chain joins TRBV10-3 and TRBJ2-5; 7 nucleotides line up with TRBD1. Germline V gene lookup returns CDR1 ENHRY and CDR2 SYGVKD. This CDR3 comprises 14 residues. J lost 2 bases, V lost 0 bases, and 0 bases had no gene match. CDR3 in amino acids: CAISESGQQETQYF. CDR3 in DNA: TGTGCCATCAGTGAGTCGGGACAGCAAGAGACCCAGTACTTC.

The table lists this clonotype with many counts. The chain recombines TRBV27 with TRBJ2-3; 7 positions match TRBD2. Germline V gives CDR1 MNHEY, CDR2 SMNVEV (reference sequence). With V trimmed by 7 bases and J by 3 bases, 16 bases remained unmatched. The CDR3 spans 17 residues. The CDR3: CASKLAPLGEGTDTQYF. The CDR3 DNA reads as TGTGCCAGCAAGTTGGCACCCCTGGGGGAGGGGACAGATACGCAGTATTTT.

The chain links TRBV30 to TRBJ2-1; 13 bases align to TRBD2. The CDR3 runs 14 residues. Germline values: CDR1 GTSNPN, CDR2 SVGIG (reference sequence). V gave up 5 bases and J gave up 6 bases; unmatched junction bases: 4. Written as DNA, the CDR3 is TGTGCCTGGTGGCGGACTAGCGGGAGCAATGAGCAGTTCTTC. This translates into CAWWRTSGSNEQFF. The full variable domain, with the rest looked up from reference TRBV30 and TRBJ2-1, is SQTIHQWPATLVQPVGSPLSLECTVEGTSNPNLYWYRQAAGRGLQLLFYSVGIGQISSEVPQNLSASRPQDRQFILSSKKLLLSDSGFYLCAWWRTSGSNEQFFGPGTRLTVL.

This clonotype was counted ten times or more. This chain connects TRBV2 to TRBJ1-6; the D is unclear. V was trimmed by 6 bases and J by 9 bases, leaving 9 bases between them. Germline V gene data show CDR1 as SNHLY and CDR2 as FYNNEI. The CDR3 is 12 residues long. CDR3 residues: CASRKIGSPLHF. The DNA for the CDR3 is TGTGCCAGCAGAAAGATCGGTTCACCCCTCCACTTT.

The J gene is TRBJ2-1, the V gene TRBV24-1; D may be TRBD2 (7 bases). Trimming took 7 bases from V and 5 from J, leaving 17 bases between them. The CDR3 is 15 amino acids. Germline V lookup: CDR1 KGHDR, CDR2 SFDVKD. CDR3 residues: CATSPPRGANNEQFF. CDR3 sequence (DNA): TGTGCCACCAGCCCGCCCCGGGGGGCCAACAATGAGCAGTTCTTC.

This clonotype was counted many times. The rearrangement links TRBV10-3 to TRBJ1-1; 7 positions match TRBD1. Germline V gene sequence: CDR1 ENHRY, CDR2 SYGVKD. CDR3 length: 15 residues. Trimming cost V 5 bases and J 1 base; bases outside gene matches: 7. In nucleotides, the CDR3 is TGTGCCATCAGTAGCACGGGACAGCCGAACACTGAAGCTTTCTTT. Its protein product is CAISSTGQPNTEAFF.

This clonotype was found many times. This chain connects TRBV12-3 or TRBV12-4 to TRBJ1-2; D is ambiguous. This CDR3 is built from 14 residues. The V gene lost 0 bases and the J gene lost 8 bases, with 13 bases spanning the gap. The chain's CDR3 is CASSLAQALGGYTF. CDR3 bases: TGTGCCAGCAGTTTAGCGCAGGCGCTCGGGGGCTACACCTTC.

The gene calls are TRBV15 and TRBJ1-3; weak D call: TRBD1 (6 bases). V gave up 0 bases and J gave up 3 bases, with 9 bases separating them. Germline values: CDR1 LNHNV, CDR2 YYDKDF (reference sequence). The CDR3 sequence is 15 residues long. The CDR3 protein is CATSRDWGRGNTIYF. The CDR3 DNA reads as TGTGCCACCAGCAGAGATTGGGGGCGTGGAAACACCATATATTTT.

The V and J genes are TRBV6-5 and TRBJ1-5, with D perhaps TRBD1 (6 bases). The CDR3 totals 14 residues. V dropped 2 bases and J dropped 6 bases, with 11 bases sitting between them. Germline assignment: CDR1 MNHEY and CDR2 SVGAGI. CDR3 nucleotide sequence: TGTGCCAGCAGTTACGTCGACAGGCCTCAGCCCCAGCATTTT. Translating it yields CASSYVDRPQPQHF.

This rearrangement joins TRBV5-1 to TRBJ2-1; 11 nucleotides align to TRBD2. Trimming took 4 bases from V and 10 from J; bases not matched to a gene: 10. Looked up from germline, CDR1 is SGHRS and CDR2 is YFSETQ. The CDR3 has 15 residues. The CDR3 loop reads CASSIGLAGRGEQFF. The CDR3 nucleotides are TGCGCCAGCAGCATCGGACTAGCGGGTAGGGGCGAGCAGTTCTTC.

This clonotype was counted ten times or more. V and J are TRBV2 and TRBJ2-7; no clear D. The CDR3 length is 13 residues. CDR1 is SNHLY and CDR2 is FYNNEI in the germline V gene. Trimming removed 0 bases from V and 4 bases from J, with 7 bases in between. The CDR3 is CASSEAQLYEQYF. The CDR3, as DNA: TGTGCCAGCAGTGAAGCGCAGCTTTACGAGCAGTACTTC.

This clonotype was picked up many times. The J gene is TRBJ1-5, the V gene TRBV9, with D hard to call. The length of the CDR3 is 13 residues. Per the germline V gene, CDR1 is SGDLS and CDR2 is YYNGEE. V lost 0 bases to trimming and J lost 9 bases, with 10 bases between them. CDR3 amino acids: CASSVALSTPQHF. The CDR3 nucleotides are TGTGCCAGCAGCGTAGCACTTAGTACGCCCCAGCATTTT.

In its sample, this clonotype was seen once. CDR3 nucleotides: TGCAGCGTTGAGTCTAACTATGGCTACACCTTC. Protein sequence: CSVESNYGYTF. The V gene is TRBV29-1, the J gene TRBJ1-2; D gene unclear. Germline V gives CDR1 SQVTM, CDR2 ANQGSEA. CDR3 length: 11 residues. The germline V and J ends were trimmed by 3 bases and 0 bases, with 2 bases remaining between them.

The J gene is TRBJ2-3, the V gene TRBV10-3; the D gene is possibly TRBD2 (6 bases). Per germline, CDR1 ENHRY and CDR2 SYGVKD. V was pared by 0 bases and J by 0 bases, with 16 bases between. The CDR3 has 18 residues. This CDR3 is CAISESLRGSGSTDTQYF. CDR3 bases: TGTGCCATCAGTGAGTCCTTGAGAGGTAGCGGAAGCACAGATACGCAGTATTTT.

The J gene is TRBJ2-7, the V gene TRBV18; 14 bases match TRBD2. Per germline, CDR1 KGHSH and CDR2 LQKENI. Germline trimming cut 3 bases from V and 5 bases from J; bases unmatched to any gene: 9. This CDR3 spans 17 amino acids. CDR3 amino acids: CASSPIGTSGSLNEQYF. CDR3 bases: TGTGCCAGCTCACCGATTGGGACTAGCGGGAGTCTCAACGAGCAGTACTTC.

This clonotype came up a few times. V usage is TRBV6-2 or TRBV6-3 and J usage is TRBJ1-6, with TRBD1 identical over 7 bases. V shed 3 bases, J shed 7 bases, and the junction held 15 bases outside the gene matches. Germline V CDR1 and CDR2: MNHEY, SVGEGT. This CDR3 has 18 residues. CDR3 DNA: TGTGCCAGCAGTTATGGGTGGACTAGGGGGCCTGGAAATTCACCCCTCCACTTT. It specifies CASSYGWTRGPGNSPLHF.

The table lists this clonotype with a few counts. V is TRBV18 and J is TRBJ2-7; TRBD1 matches at 7 bases. J lost 0 bases, V lost 6 bases, and 11 bases had no gene match. The CDR3 has 16 amino acids. Germline lookup yields CDR1 KGHSH and CDR2 LQKENI. The CDR3 is CASSRTGQMVSYEQYF. As DNA, the CDR3 is TGTGCCAGCTCGCGGACAGGCCAAATGGTCTCCTACGAGCAGTACTTC.

The chain recombines TRBV2 with TRBJ2-1; D possibly corresponds to TRBD2 (6 bases). Trimming removed 6 bases at V and 6 bases at J, with 15 bases between. The CDR3 totals 14 residues. In germline, CDR1 is SNHLY, CDR2 FYNNEI. The chain's CDR3 is CASSGPGLANEQFF. DNA for the CDR3: TGTGCCAGCAGCGGCCCGGGACTTGCCAATGAGCAGTTCTTC.

This clonotype was seen more than once but under ten times. The CDR3 sequence is CASSFRDRISRTEAFF. Here the CDR3 DNA reads TGTGCCAGCTCTTTCCGGGACCGAATCTCGCGGACTGAAGCTTTCTTT. This chain uses TRBV18 with TRBJ1-1, with D perhaps TRBD1 (5 bases). V was trimmed by 6 bases and J by 5 bases, leaving 22 bases between them. The germline V gene encodes CDR1 KGHSH and CDR2 LQKENI. This CDR3 has 16 residues.

In regard to this clonotype: This sequence may be a read error, since a much larger clone differs from it by one base. The J gene is TRBJ2-7, the V gene TRBV7-2; 8 bases are a match to TRBD2. This CDR3 is 15 amino acids long. Germline-derived CDR1 and CDR2 are SGHTA and FQGNSA. The CDR3 DNA reads TGTGCCAGCAGCTTAGGAAGCGGGAGATCCTACGAGCGGTACTTC. Residues: CASSLGSGRSYERYF.

This clonotype has ten or more counts. The chain combines TRBV12-3 or TRBV12-4 with TRBJ2-7; TRBD2 aligns across 14 bases. CDR3 length: 15 amino acids. J gave up 5 bases and V 7 bases, and 7 bases lay outside the gene matches. CDR3 in DNA: TGTGCCAGCACCGGGACTAGCGGGGGACGTGACGAGCAGTACTTC. Its protein is CASTGTSGGRDEQYF.

This clonotype was counted between two and nine times. The chain employs TRBV29-1 and TRBJ2-2, with D possibly being TRBD2 (5 bases). Germline V gene lookup returns CDR1 SQVTM and CDR2 ANQGSEA. The CDR3 runs to 16 residues. V was shortened by 1 base and J by 5 bases, with 17 bases between the two germline ends. CDR3 region: CSVEGAAGSGTGELFF. CDR3 bases: TGCAGCGTTGAAGGGGCGGCGGGTTCGGGGACCGGGGAGCTGTTTTTT.

The sample holds many counts of this clonotype. This chain joins TRBV2 and TRBJ1-5; D call uncertain. Between the trimmed V and J ends, which lost 7 bases and 1 base, there was a span of 8 bases. The length of the CDR3 is 13 residues. CDR1 is SNHLY, CDR2 FYNNEI, per germline. The CDR3 is CASNPGSNQPQHF. CDR3 DNA: TGTGCCAGCAATCCAGGCAGCAATCAGCCCCAGCATTTT.

On this clonotype itself: This sequence may be a read error, since a much larger clone differs from it by one base. The chain is built from TRBV27 and TRBJ1-2, with D perhaps matching TRBD1 (5 bases). CDR1 is MNHEY and CDR2 is SMNVEV in the germline V gene (reference sequence). This CDR3 comprises 13 residues. V was trimmed by 1 base and J by 7 bases, leaving 10 bases between them. The CDR3 here is CASSLFGASGYTF. The CDR3 DNA reads as TGTGCCAGCAGTTTATTTGGGGCGAGTGGCTACACCTTC.